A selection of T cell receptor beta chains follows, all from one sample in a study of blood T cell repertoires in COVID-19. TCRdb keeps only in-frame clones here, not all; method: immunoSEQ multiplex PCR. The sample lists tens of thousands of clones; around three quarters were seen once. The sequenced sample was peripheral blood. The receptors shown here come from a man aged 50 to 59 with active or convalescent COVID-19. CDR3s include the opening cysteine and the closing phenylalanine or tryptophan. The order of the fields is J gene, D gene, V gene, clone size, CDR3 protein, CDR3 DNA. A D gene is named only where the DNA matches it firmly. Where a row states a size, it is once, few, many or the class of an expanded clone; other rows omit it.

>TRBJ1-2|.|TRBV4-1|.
CASSPDIGENYGYTF
TGCGCCAGCAGCCCAGATATAGGGGAAAACTATGGCTACACCTTC
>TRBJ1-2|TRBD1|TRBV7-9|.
CASSALTGEDRYGYTF
TGTGCCAGCAGCGCCCTGACAGGGGAGGACCGGTATGGCTACACCTTC
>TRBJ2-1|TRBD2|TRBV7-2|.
CASSPSTRAGGYNEQFF
TGTGCCAGCAGCCCCTCCACCCGAGCGGGGGGTTACAATGAGCAGTTCTTC
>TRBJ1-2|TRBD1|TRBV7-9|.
CASSLVAGGGGYGYTF
TGTGCCAGCAGCTTAGTTGCAGGGGGCGGTGGCTATGGCTACACCTTC
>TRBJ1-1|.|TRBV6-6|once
CASSPFAEGGSGRGGEAFF
TGTGCCAGCAGTCCTTTCGCCGAAGGGGGAAGTGGCCGAGGGGGTGAAGCTTTCTTT
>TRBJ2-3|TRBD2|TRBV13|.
CASSSQTSGGALGTDTQYF
TGTGCCAGCAGCTCCCAAACTAGCGGGGGGGCCCTGGGCACAGATACGCAGTATTTT
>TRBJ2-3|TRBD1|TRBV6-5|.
CASRVNRGSTDTQYF
TGTGCCAGCAGGGTAAACAGGGGGAGCACAGATACGCAGTATTTT
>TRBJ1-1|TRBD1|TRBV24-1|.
CATSAEGALNTEAFF
TGTGCCACCAGTGCCGAGGGGGCGTTGAACACTGAAGCTTTCTTT
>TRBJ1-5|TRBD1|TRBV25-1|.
CASRERGPRGNQPQHF
TGTGCCAGCAGGGAAAGGGGGCCGCGGGGCAATCAGCCCCAGCATTTT
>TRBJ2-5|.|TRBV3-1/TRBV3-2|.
CASSQRGHQETQYF
TGTGCCAGCAGCCAACGTGGACATCAAGAGACCCAGTACTTC
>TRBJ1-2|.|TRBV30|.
CAWKEQGASNYGYTF
TGTGCCTGGAAGGAGCAGGGTGCATCTAACTATGGCTACACCTTC
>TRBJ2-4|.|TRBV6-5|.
CASTGGGGKNIQYF
TGTGCCAGCACCGGGGGCGGGGGAAAAAACATTCAGTACTTC
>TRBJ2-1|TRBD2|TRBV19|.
CASTGTSGGSSYNEQFF
TGTGCCAGTACCGGGACTAGCGGGGGTAGCTCCTACAATGAGCAGTTCTTC
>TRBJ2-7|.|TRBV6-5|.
CATGKQGLNSYEQYF
TGTGCCACAGGAAAACAGGGCCTAAACTCCTACGAGCAGTACTTC
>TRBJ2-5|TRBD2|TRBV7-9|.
CASSQGLGETQYF
TGTGCCAGCAGCCAGGGACTAGGAGAGACCCAGTACTTC
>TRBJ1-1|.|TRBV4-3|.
CASSPNRGTEAFF
TGCGCCAGCAGCCCGAATCGGGGCACTGAAGCTTTCTTT
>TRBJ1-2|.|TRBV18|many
CASSPERESYGYTF
TGTGCCAGCTCACCGGAACGGGAGAGCTATGGCTACACCTTC
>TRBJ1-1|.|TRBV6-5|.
CASTPQGANTEAFF
TGTGCCAGCACTCCACAGGGCGCGAACACTGAAGCTTTCTTT
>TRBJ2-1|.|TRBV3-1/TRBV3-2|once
CASSPPSGILNNEQFF
TGTGCCAGCAGCCCGCCCTCCGGGATATTGAACAATGAGCAGTTCTTC
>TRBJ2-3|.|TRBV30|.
CACSGVGLYF
TGTGCCTGCTCGGGGGTAGGGCTGTATTTT
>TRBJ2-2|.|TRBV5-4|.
CASSLTTVTGELFF
TGTGCCAGCAGCTTGACTACGGTCACCGGGGAGCTGTTTTTT
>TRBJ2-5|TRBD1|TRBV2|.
CASSAGTGGKETQYF
TGTGCCAGCAGTGCAGGGACAGGGGGCAAAGAGACCCAGTACTTC
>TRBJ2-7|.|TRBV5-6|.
CASTFGGPSSYEQYF
TGTGCCAGCACCTTCGGGGGGCCTAGCTCCTACGAGCAGTACTTC
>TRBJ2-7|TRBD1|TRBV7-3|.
CASSVGQGVNYEQYF
TGTGCCAGCAGCGTAGGACAGGGGGTAAACTACGAGCAGTACTTC
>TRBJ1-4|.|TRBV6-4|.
CASLSATNEKLFF
TGTGCCAGCCTGAGCGCAACTAATGAAAAACTGTTTTTT
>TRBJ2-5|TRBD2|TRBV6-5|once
CASTASGGETQYF
TGTGCCAGCACCGCTAGCGGGGGAGAGACCCAGTACTTC
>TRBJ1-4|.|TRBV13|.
CASSLRAGVGKLFF
TGTGCCAGCAGCTTAAGGGCAGGGGTTGGAAAACTGTTTTTT
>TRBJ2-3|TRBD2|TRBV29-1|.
CSVDIASGGPLGDTQYF
TGCAGCGTTGACATAGCTAGCGGGGGACCTCTAGGGGATACGCAGTATTTT
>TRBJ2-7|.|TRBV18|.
CASSLGQGHPYEQYF
TGTGCCAGCTCATTAGGGCAGGGACACCCCTACGAGCAGTACTTC
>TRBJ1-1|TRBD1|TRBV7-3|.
CASSKSPGQGTEAFF
TGTGCCAGCAGCAAAAGCCCGGGACAGGGCACTGAAGCTTTCTTT
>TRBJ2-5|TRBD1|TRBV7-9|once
CASIRTGKETQYF
TGTGCCAGCATCAGGACAGGGAAAGAGACCCAGTACTTC
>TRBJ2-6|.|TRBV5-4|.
CASIPGGARGANVLTF
TGTGCCAGCATCCCTGGGGGGGCGCGCGGGGCCAACGTCCTGACTTTC
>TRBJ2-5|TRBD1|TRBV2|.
CASRETGSRETQYF
TGTGCCAGCAGAGAGACAGGGTCGAGGGAGACCCAGTACTTC
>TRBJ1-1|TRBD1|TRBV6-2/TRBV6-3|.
CASSYEQGAVSTEAFF
TGTGCCAGCAGTTACGAACAGGGGGCGGTTAGCACTGAAGCTTTCTTT
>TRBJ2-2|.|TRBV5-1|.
CASSLLEFANTGELFF
TGCGCCAGCAGCTTGCTCGAGTTCGCGAACACCGGGGAGCTGTTTTTT
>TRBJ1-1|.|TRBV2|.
CASHQQGNTEAFF
TGTGCCAGCCACCAACAGGGGAACACTGAAGCTTTCTTT